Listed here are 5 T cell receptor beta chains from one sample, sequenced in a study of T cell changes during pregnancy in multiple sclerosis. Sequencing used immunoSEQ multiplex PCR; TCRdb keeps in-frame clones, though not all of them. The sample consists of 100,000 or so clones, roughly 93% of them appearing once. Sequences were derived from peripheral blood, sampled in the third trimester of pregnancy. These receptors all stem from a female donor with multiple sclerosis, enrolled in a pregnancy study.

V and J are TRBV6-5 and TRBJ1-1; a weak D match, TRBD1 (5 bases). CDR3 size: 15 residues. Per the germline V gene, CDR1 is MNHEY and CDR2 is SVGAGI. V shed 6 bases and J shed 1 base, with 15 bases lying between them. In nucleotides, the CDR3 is TGTGCCAGCAGGACACCTCAGGGCCCGAACACTGAAGCTTTCTTT. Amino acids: CASRTPQGPNTEAFF.

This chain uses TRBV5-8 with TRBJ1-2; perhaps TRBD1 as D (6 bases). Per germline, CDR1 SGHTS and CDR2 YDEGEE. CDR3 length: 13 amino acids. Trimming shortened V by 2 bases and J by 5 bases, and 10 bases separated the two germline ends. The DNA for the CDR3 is TGTGCCAGCAGCTTCCTGGGGGCTTATGGCTACACCTTC. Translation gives CASSFLGAYGYTF.

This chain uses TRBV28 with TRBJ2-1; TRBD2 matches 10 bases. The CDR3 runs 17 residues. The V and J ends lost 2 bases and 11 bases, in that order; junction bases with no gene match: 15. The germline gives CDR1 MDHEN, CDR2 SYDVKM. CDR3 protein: CASSLGGSGGDNKKQFF. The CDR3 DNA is TGTGCCAGCAGTTTAGGTGGGAGCGGGGGGGATAACAAAAAGCAGTTCTTC.

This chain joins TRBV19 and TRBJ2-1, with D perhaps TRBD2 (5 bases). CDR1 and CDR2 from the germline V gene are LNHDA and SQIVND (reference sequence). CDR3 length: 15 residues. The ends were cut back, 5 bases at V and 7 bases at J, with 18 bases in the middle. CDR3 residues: CASSFLASRANEQFF. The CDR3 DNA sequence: TGTGCCAGTAGTTTTTTAGCGTCAAGGGCGAATGAGCAGTTCTTC.

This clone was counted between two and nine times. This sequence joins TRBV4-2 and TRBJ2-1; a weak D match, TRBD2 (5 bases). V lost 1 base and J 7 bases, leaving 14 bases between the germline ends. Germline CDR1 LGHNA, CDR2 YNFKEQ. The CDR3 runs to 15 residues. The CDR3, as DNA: TGTGCCAGCAGCCAAGGTCTAGAGGGTTCAAATGAGCAGTTCTTC. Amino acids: CASSQGLEGSNEQFF.